The rows below give T cell receptor beta chains drawn from one sample of a study of CD8+ T cells in alopecia areata. Data came from immunoSEQ multiplex PCR; TCRdb stores just in-frame clones and leaves some out. Here the sample spans some 200,000 clones, roughly three fifths being singletons. Sequenced material: CD4+ T cells sorted from blood, taken at week 4, from a patient treated with tofacitinib. The receptors originated from a human donor with alopecia areata. The conserved cysteine and the conserved F or W are not part of the CDR3 here.

J gene | V gene | CDR3 protein
TRBJ1-2 | TRBV30 | AWSDNYGYT
TRBJ1-2 | TRBV7-2 | ASRHREDYGYT
TRBJ1-4 | TRBV29-1 | SVDSLGGSEKLF
TRBJ2-7 | TRBV6-6 | ASSLGRGRSSYEQY
TRBJ1-3 | TRBV4-2 | ASSHEGNTIY
TRBJ1-5 | TRBV27 | ASSLPGGGQPQH
TRBJ1-1 | TRBV11-2 | ASSSLIRRPLSAEAF
TRBJ2-5 | TRBV2 | ASSFGVTSGVRETQY
TRBJ2-2 | TRBV25-1 | ASSGTSSGAKGPGELF
TRBJ2-7 | TRBV23-1 | AYTAGLNNTYEQY
TRBJ2-7 | TRBV15 | ATSSSGGDEQY
TRBJ1-4 | TRBV6-5 | ASSRDRVGEKLF
TRBJ1-5 | TRBV2 | ASSEDRQPQH
TRBJ2-7 | TRBV5-1 | ASRDKQGRVGDEQY
TRBJ2-1 | TRBV14 | ASSQAANEQF
TRBJ1-2 | TRBV25-1 | ASVRGDYGYT
TRBJ1-4 | TRBV2 | ASETALNEKLF
TRBJ2-7 | TRBV7-9 | ASSLGGIAYEQY
TRBJ2-1 | TRBV28 | ASSFGRGALVEQF
TRBJ2-5 | TRBV5-1 | ASSLRQNQETQY
TRBJ1-6 | TRBV5-1 | ASRPQGARSQLH
TRBJ2-5 | TRBV4-1 | ASSQGPAGGRRETQY
TRBJ2-2 | TRBV30 | AWSVSYTGELF
TRBJ1-6 | TRBV30 | AWTGQGATPLH
TRBJ1-6 | TRBV15 | ATSRDLTGSNSPLH
TRBJ1-5 | TRBV29-1 | SVVLARDQPQH
TRBJ1-1 | TRBV30 | ACNYHQGRSAEAF
TRBJ2-7 | TRBV19 | ASSSPGQGEYEQY
TRBJ1-2 | TRBV30 | AWAQTGEGYT
TRBJ1-5 | TRBV5-6 | ASSLGRRQPQH
TRBJ2-3 | TRBV5-1 | ASSLEDTQY